Included here is one T cell receptor beta chain sequence, with context. Its antigen is unidentified. This entry belongs to a study of cytomegalovirus exposure and HLA in healthy donors. Primers included in the PCR were 60 Vbeta and 13 Jbeta primers. In the original analysis: In a later analysis, of around 85 million unique beta chains, 9 million to 11 million appeared in at least two donors. Produced via immunoSEQ multiplex PCR; TCRdb's table is partial and in-frame only. The DNA gave D and trimming, while V, J and clone size come from that table. The table has more than 95,000 clones, around 80% seen once. Whole-study findings and limits: Later analysis suggested links between common viral pathogens and several top significant clusters. A later analysis linked a missense DCLRE1C variant to TCR beta V- and J-gene trimming. Some V segments could not be told apart, so they were left out, TRBV6-2 and TRBV6-3 among them.

The V and J ends lost 3 bases and 3 bases, in that order; junction bases with no gene match: 2. Per the germline V gene, CDR1 is LGHNA and CDR2 is YSLEER. CDR3 size: 14 residues. The sequence was obtained from a woman in her thirties or forties in good health and CMV-seronegative. The sample was PBMCs. J is TRBJ2-1 and V is TRBV4-3, with TRBD1 identical over 7 bases. For the CDR3, the DNA is TGCGCCAGCAGCCACGGGACAGTCTACAATGAGCAGTTCTTC. This gives the protein CASSHGTVYNEQFF.